Below are 19 T cell receptor beta chains sequenced from a single sample in a study of T cells in Graves' hyperthyroidism and ophthalmopathy. The source material, RNA transcripts, was used to amplify TCR beta CDR3 regions. A first-round RT-PCR of the TCR CDR3 used the HTBI primer set. TCRdb processed the multiplex PCR reads anew with MiXCR; each CDR3 protein has one entry. The sample yields approximately 250,000 distinct CDR3 sequences, approximately 23% seen once. The sample taken for sequencing was blood. The receptors shown here come from a middle-aged woman with Graves' ophthalmopathy.

CDR3 in DNA: TGTGCCAGCAGTTACTCGGGACAGGGTTGCACCTTC. Its protein is CASSYSGQGCTF. The chain has TRBV6-5 and TRBJ1-2, with 9 bases aligning to TRBD1. Germline V gene lookup returns CDR1 MNHEY and CDR2 SVGAGI. There are 12 residues in the CDR3. V gave up 0 bases and J gave up 13 bases; unmatched junction bases: 3.

This clonotype has a handful of counts. The J gene is TRBJ2-7, the V gene TRBV12-3 or TRBV12-4; 7 nucleotides line up with TRBD1. The CDR3 spans 14 residues. V lost 3 bases to trimming and J lost 6 bases; unmatched junction nucleotides: 8. The chain's CDR3 is CASSLKGASIEQYF. Written as DNA, the CDR3 is TGTGCCAGCAGTTTGAAGGGGGCGTCGATCGAGCAGTACTTC.

On this clonotype itself: At one boundary the junction diverges from the germline segment, which might be a read error. This chain joins TRBV18 and TRBJ2-6; tentatively, D is TRBD1 (6 bases). This CDR3 region has 18 residues. Germline V gives CDR1 KGHSH, CDR2 LQKENI. Here the CDR3 reads CASSPARGHDSWANVLTF. The CDR3 nucleotides read TGTGCCAGCTCACCAGCCAGGGGCCACGACTCTTGGGCCAACGTCCTGACTTTC.

This clonotype has a count of ten or more. This chain links TRBV6-1 with TRBJ2-2; 10 bases are shared with TRBD1. This CDR3 has 14 amino acids. Unmatched junction bases numbered 3, after V lost 7 bases and J lost 4 bases. Germline loops: CDR1 MNHNS, CDR2 SASEGT. The CDR3 DNA reads TGTGCCAGCAAAGGGACAGGGGTCACCGGGGAGCTGTTTTTT. Translation: CASKGTGVTGELFF.

The sample holds many counts of this clonotype. The chain couples TRBV2 to TRBJ2-7; weak D call: TRBD2 (6 bases). The CDR3 is made up of 13 amino acids. V dropped 8 bases and J dropped 3 bases, with 14 bases sitting between them. Germline assignment: CDR1 SNHLY and CDR2 FYNNEI. In nucleotides, the CDR3 is TGTGCCAGCGTCCGGGACTTTAACTACGAGCAGTACTTC. Translation gives CASVRDFNYEQYF.

This clonotype appeared many times. The chain carries TRBV30 and TRBJ1-2, with 12 bases fitting TRBD1. Germline V lookup: CDR1 GTSNPN, CDR2 SVGIG (reference sequence). V gave up 3 bases and J gave up 5 bases; unmatched junction bases: 4. The CDR3 has 14 amino acids. CDR3 nucleotides: TGTGCCTGGAGCCCGGGACAGGGGGCTTATGGCTACACCTTC. It yields the protein CAWSPGQGAYGYTF.

Only a few counts were recorded for this clonotype. The gene calls are TRBV5-1 and TRBJ2-5, with D hard to call. Per the germline V gene, CDR1 is SGHRS and CDR2 is YFSETQ. CDR3 length equals 16 residues. Trimming took off 1 base at V and 2 bases at J, with 15 bases between the two ends. In DNA form, the CDR3 reads TGCGCCAGCAGCTTGACCGCCGCCCAACTACAAGAGACCCAGTACTTC. Amino acids: CASSLTAAQLQETQYF. Full variable domain (rest looked up from reference TRBV5-1 and TRBJ2-5): KAGVTQTPRYLIKTRGQQVTLSCSPISGHRSVSWYQQTPGQGLQFLFEYFSETQRNKGNFPGRFSGRQFSNSRSEMNVSTLELGDSALYLCASSLTAAQLQETQYFGPGTRLLVL.

The chain has TRBV27 and TRBJ2-7; a weak D match, TRBD2 (5 bases). Looked up from germline, CDR1 is MNHEY and CDR2 is SMNVEV (reference sequence). The CDR3 has 13 amino acids. The ends were cut back, 6 bases at V and 6 bases at J, with 15 bases in the middle. CDR3 amino acids: CASRTQLGSEQYF. The CDR3 DNA is TGTGCCAGCAGGACCCAGTTGGGGAGCGAGCAGTACTTC.

The chain has TRBV11-2 and TRBJ1-3; weak D call: TRBD1 (6 bases). The V gene's germline CDR1 is SGHAT and CDR2 FQNNGV. Trimming took 8 bases from V and 0 from J, leaving 17 bases between them. The CDR3 extends over 16 amino acids. For the CDR3, the DNA is TGTGCCAGCCAAACCCTCGGGGGCAGCTCTGGAAACACCATATATTTT. Protein sequence: CASQTLGGSSGNTIYF.

This clonotype was recorded many times. The chain employs TRBV6-1 and TRBJ2-7; TRBD1 matches at 10 bases. V trimming: 6 bases; J trimming: 6 bases; junction bases outside the gene matches: 14. This CDR3 region has 16 residues. The germline gives CDR1 MNHNS, CDR2 SASEGT. CDR3 nucleotides: TGTGCCAGCAGGAGAGCTGCCGGGACAGGGGATGGCGAGCAGTACTTC. Translation gives CASRRAAGTGDGEQYF.

This clonotype was detected many times. The V gene is TRBV6-1, the J gene TRBJ2-7; 8 bases map to TRBD1. Germline CDR1 reads MNHNS; CDR2 reads SASEGT. CDR3 length: 16 amino acids. The ends lost 3 bases at V and 7 bases at J; junction bases unmatched: 14. The CDR3 DNA is TGTGCCAGCAGTGAGGCGAAGAGGACAGGGAAAGATGAGCAGTACTTC. Translation gives CASSEAKRTGKDEQYF.

This clonotype was seen many times. The chain uses TRBV29-1 and TRBJ2-7; 8 nucleotides agree with TRBD2. CDR3 size: 14 residues. Germline loops: CDR1 SQVTM, CDR2 ANQGSEA. V gave up 4 bases and J gave up 5 bases; unmatched junction bases: 10. The CDR3 reads CSVVDGRAWDEQYF. The CDR3 DNA reads TGCAGCGTTGTCGACGGGAGGGCCTGGGACGAGCAGTACTTC.

The chain is built from TRBV13 and TRBJ1-5, with TRBD1 identical over 10 bases. The trim removed 6 bases at V and 3 bases at J, leaving 23 bases unmatched. Germline V gene lookup returns CDR1 PRHDT and CDR2 FYEKMQ (reference sequence). CDR3 length: 21 amino acids. CDR3 residues: CASSLRPILGRTGGSNQPQHF. The CDR3 region has the DNA TGTGCCAGCAGTCTTAGGCCTATATTGGGCAGGACAGGGGGTTCCAATCAGCCCCAGCATTTT. The full variable domain, rest sourced from reference TRBV13 and TRBJ1-5, is AAGVIQSPRHLIKEKRETATLKCYPIPRHDTVYWYQQGPGQDPQFLISFYEKMQSDKGSIPDRFSAQQFSDYHSELNMSSLELGDSALYFCASSLRPILGRTGGSNQPQHFGDGTRLSIL.

This clonotype was counted ten times or more. The V call is TRBV19, the J call TRBJ1-5; 9 nucleotides agree with TRBD1. Losses at the gene ends were 4 bases for V and 4 bases for J; bases not matched to a gene: 8. Per the germline V gene, CDR1 is LNHDA and CDR2 is SQIVND (reference sequence). The CDR3 is 16 residues long. The CDR3 DNA reads as TGTGCCAGTAGTACTCCGGGACAGGGAACAAATCAGCCCCAGCATTTT. It encodes CASSTPGQGTNQPQHF. Using reference TRBV19 and TRBJ1-5 for the parts outside the CDR3, the full variable domain is DGGITQSPKYLFRKEGQNVTLSCEQNLNHDAMYWYRQDPGQGLRLIYYSQIVNDFQKGDIAEGYSVSREKKESFPLTVTSAQKNPTAFYLCASSTPGQGTNQPQHFGDGTRLSIL.

This clonotype has at least ten counts. A single base separates this from a much larger clone, so it may be a read error. The chain couples TRBV6-5 to TRBJ2-7, with TRBD1 matching over 10 bases. This CDR3 region has 16 residues. Germline loops: CDR1 MNHEY, CDR2 SVGAGI. CDR3 loop: CASSYGTGAPRYERYF. CDR3 nucleotide sequence: TGTGCCAGCAGTTACGGGACAGGGGCGCCCCGCTACGAGCGGTACTTC.

The chain uses TRBV12-3 or TRBV12-4 and TRBJ1-2, with unresolved D. V was trimmed by 3 bases and J by 3 bases, leaving 11 bases between them. This CDR3 has 14 residues. CDR3 sequence: CASSLEADHYGYTF. DNA of the CDR3: TGTGCCAGCAGTTTGGAGGCCGACCACTATGGCTACACCTTC.

This clonotype was detected many times. This chain connects TRBV19 to TRBJ1-2, with D possibly being TRBD1 (6 bases). The CDR3 runs 16 residues. Germline V CDR1 and CDR2: LNHDA, SQIVND (reference sequence). Trimming cost V 5 bases and J 0 bases, with 16 bases left between them. The DNA of the CDR3 is TGTGCCAGTAGTCCCCGGGGGCTTCGGGCTAACTATGGCTACACCTTC. Translating it yields CASSPRGLRANYGYTF.

This clonotype was observed at least ten times. The gene calls are TRBV5-6 and TRBJ1-2; no clear D. The V and J ends lost 0 bases and 7 bases respectively, with 13 bases between them. This CDR3 comprises 14 residues. CDR1 and CDR2 from the germline V gene are SGHDT and YYEEEE. The chain's CDR3 is CASSLGSLQSGYTF. The CDR3 bases are TGTGCCAGCAGCTTGGGGTCCCTACAGAGTGGCTACACCTTC. Full variable domain (missing parts from reference TRBV5-6 and TRBJ1-2): DAGVTQSPTHLIKTRGQQVTLRCSPKSGHDTVSWYQQALGQGPQFIFQYYEEEERQRGNFPDRFSGHQFPNYSSELNVNALLLGDSALYLCASSLGSLQSGYTFGSGTRLTVV.

Note on this clonotype: This clone may be a read error of a much larger clone one base away. The conserved phenylalanine or tryptophan normally closing the CDR3 is absent here, so this likely arose from a read error. This chain connects TRBV3-1 to TRBJ2-5; TRBD2 agrees at 13 bases. The CDR3 contains 16 residues. Germline V gene lookup returns CDR1 LGHDT and CDR2 YNNKEL (reference sequence). Losses at the gene ends were 0 bases for V and 4 bases for J; bases not matched to a gene: 2. The chain's CDR3 is CASSQDRLAGGETQYS. DNA for the CDR3: TGTGCCAGCAGCCAAGATCGACTAGCGGGAGGAGAGACCCAGTACTCC.